This TCR beta chain came from a study of blood T cell repertoires in COVID-19. Across the study: Whether acute or convalescent, the COVID-19 samples came from the United States, Italy and Spain. Sample material is recorded as cDNA or gDNA derived from T cells, B-cell-depleted T cells, or PBMCs.

This CDR3 is built from 17 residues. This clone was detected only once. In the original workflow: Quantification of nucleated cells was approximated via reference gene primer amplification. The assay was immunoSEQ multiplex PCR, and TCRdb's table has in-frame clones only and misses some. That table furnishes V, J and clone size, whereas the DNA furnished D and trimming. The sample records about 44,000 clones, around 92% being singletons. The rearrangement joins TRBV21-1 to TRBJ1-1; the table's D gene call, TRBD1, was not cross checked with the DNA. TRBV21-1 is a documented pseudogene. This TCR was sampled from a human donor in a cohort sampled during active COVID-19. The sequencing sample was made of peripheral blood. The CDR3 spells CASSNRRILISNTEAFF. The CDR3 coding sequence is TGTGCCAGCAGCAACCGCAGGATTTTAATATCGAACACTGAAGCTTTCTTT.